This is a list of T cell receptor beta chains from one sample in a study of early T cells in non-severe SARS-CoV-2 infection. TCRdb reprocessed the 5' RACE reads via MiXCR and lists one record per CDR3 protein. The sample has around 57,000 distinct CDR3 sequences, about 6% seen once. The material was whole blood, obtained at baseline. These receptors were collected from an adult who was a healthcare worker with PCR-confirmed SARS-CoV-2 infection or an uninfected control (not recorded which). Each CDR3 is given with its conserved first and last residue. The D gene is left open where the match is weak. Size tells how often a clone was seen (once, few, many) or the class of an expanded clone, and some rows leave it out.

abundance: many; v_gene: TRBV6-2/TRBV6-3; d_gene: .; j_gene: TRBJ2-7; CDR3nt: TGTGCCAGCAGGCCCGGTAGGACAGCCTCCTACGAGCAGTACTTC; CDR3aa: CASRPGRTASYEQYF
abundance: few; v_gene: TRBV10-3; d_gene: .; j_gene: TRBJ2-7; CDR3nt: TGTGCCATCAACGAAAAGGGACATTCCTACGAGCAGTACTTC; CDR3aa: CAINEKGHSYEQYF
abundance: .; v_gene: TRBV18; d_gene: .; j_gene: TRBJ2-3; CDR3nt: TGTGCCAGCTCACCATCATCCGGTCTTCTTAGCACAGATACGCAGTATTTT; CDR3aa: CASSPSSGLLSTDTQYF
abundance: many; v_gene: TRBV20-1; d_gene: .; j_gene: TRBJ1-1; CDR3nt: TGCAGTGCAAAACAGGGAGGGTTGACTGAAGCTTTCTTT; CDR3aa: CSAKQGGLTEAFF
abundance: few; v_gene: TRBV7-9; d_gene: .; j_gene: TRBJ2-5; CDR3nt: TGTGCCAGCAGCTTAAATTCCGGCAACCAAGAGACCCAGTACTTC; CDR3aa: CASSLNSGNQETQYF
abundance: many; v_gene: TRBV9; d_gene: .; j_gene: TRBJ1-1; CDR3nt: TGTGCCAGCAGCGTAGTAGGAGGCCCCGGATTAGGGAACACTGAAGCTTTCTTT; CDR3aa: CASSVVGGPGLGNTEAFF
abundance: few; v_gene: TRBV7-9; d_gene: TRBD2; j_gene: TRBJ2-1; CDR3nt: TGTGCCAGCAGCTTCGCCGGTACTAGCGGCAATCAGTTCTTC; CDR3aa: CASSFAGTSGNQFF
abundance: few; v_gene: TRBV6-2/TRBV6-3; d_gene: .; j_gene: TRBJ2-5; CDR3nt: TGTGCCAGTCAGGAAACAGGGGAGACCCAGTACTTC; CDR3aa: CASQETGETQYF
abundance: many; v_gene: TRBV4-3; d_gene: TRBD1; j_gene: TRBJ1-3; CDR3nt: TGCGCCAGCAGCACGACAGGGAACGGAAACACCATATATTTT; CDR3aa: CASSTTGNGNTIYF
abundance: many; v_gene: TRBV20-1; d_gene: TRBD1; j_gene: TRBJ1-5; CDR3nt: TGCAGTGCTAGAGAAGGGACAGGGCTTCAGCCCCAGCATTTT; CDR3aa: CSAREGTGLQPQHF
abundance: .; v_gene: TRBV7-2; d_gene: TRBD2; j_gene: TRBJ2-3; CDR3nt: TGTGCCAGCATCGTCGGGACTAGCAGAAAGTATACGCAGTATTTT; CDR3aa: CASIVGTSRKYTQYF
abundance: many; v_gene: TRBV10-3; d_gene: .; j_gene: TRBJ1-2; CDR3nt: TGTGCCATCAGTGCCATGGCGGACTATGGCTACACCTTC; CDR3aa: CAISAMADYGYTF
abundance: few; v_gene: TRBV15; d_gene: .; j_gene: TRBJ2-4; CDR3nt: TGTGCCACCAGCAGAGTAGGAGGGTCCAAAAACATTCAGTACTTC; CDR3aa: CATSRVGGSKNIQYF
abundance: few; v_gene: TRBV20-1; d_gene: TRBD1; j_gene: TRBJ2-2; CDR3nt: TGCAGTGCTAGAGATAGGGAACAGGGGGCTGACGGGGAGCTGTTTTTT; CDR3aa: CSARDREQGADGELFF
abundance: many; v_gene: TRBV9; d_gene: TRBD2; j_gene: TRBJ2-1; CDR3nt: TGTGCCAGCAGCGAAACGACTAGCGGGGGATACAATGAGCGGTTCTTC; CDR3aa: CASSETTSGGYNERFF
abundance: few; v_gene: TRBV7-6; d_gene: .; j_gene: TRBJ2-2; CDR3nt: TGTGCCAGCAGCTCACCCCCCGCGGGCTCCTCGAACACCGGGGAGCTGTTTTTT; CDR3aa: CASSSPPAGSSNTGELFF
abundance: many; v_gene: TRBV20-1; d_gene: .; j_gene: TRBJ1-1; CDR3nt: TGCAGTGCTAGAGATCAGGTCGGACCCTTCAACACTGAAGCTTTCTTT; CDR3aa: CSARDQVGPFNTEAFF
abundance: many; v_gene: TRBV27; d_gene: .; j_gene: TRBJ2-3; CDR3nt: TGTGCCAGCAGTTTTTCCCCCGACCCGGGCGATACGCAGTATTTT; CDR3aa: CASSFSPDPGDTQYF
abundance: few; v_gene: TRBV10-3; d_gene: TRBD1; j_gene: TRBJ1-1; CDR3nt: TGTGCCATGGGGACAGGTTTGAACACTGAAGCTTTCTTT; CDR3aa: CAMGTGLNTEAFF
abundance: many; v_gene: TRBV18; d_gene: .; j_gene: TRBJ2-1; CDR3nt: TGTGCCAGCTCACAACAAGACCTCCGCGAGCAGTTCTTC; CDR3aa: CASSQQDLREQFF
abundance: many; v_gene: TRBV20-1; d_gene: .; j_gene: TRBJ1-1; CDR3nt: TGCAGTGCCAACAGGGTGACTGAAGCTTTCTTT; CDR3aa: CSANRVTEAFF
abundance: few; v_gene: TRBV4-3; d_gene: .; j_gene: TRBJ1-6; CDR3nt: TGCGCCAGCAGCCAAGACACCGGGACTGAACCCCTCCACTTT; CDR3aa: CASSQDTGTEPLHF
abundance: .; v_gene: TRBV12-3/TRBV12-4; d_gene: TRBD1; j_gene: TRBJ2-2; CDR3nt: TGTGCCAGCAGTCCTAACAGGGGGATGAACACCGGGGAGCTGTTTTTT; CDR3aa: CASSPNRGMNTGELFF
abundance: many; v_gene: TRBV25-1; d_gene: .; j_gene: TRBJ2-1; CDR3nt: TGTGCCAGCAGTCGTGCCGGATACAATGAGCAGTTCTTC; CDR3aa: CASSRAGYNEQFF
abundance: many; v_gene: TRBV6-4; d_gene: .; j_gene: TRBJ2-1; CDR3nt: TGTGCCAGCAGTGCTACCCGTTACAATGAGCAGTTCTTC; CDR3aa: CASSATRYNEQFF
abundance: .; v_gene: TRBV5-4; d_gene: .; j_gene: TRBJ2-7; CDR3nt: TGTGCCAGCAGCCGGGGGGCGGGGGCGATGTCCTACGAGCAGTACTTC; CDR3aa: CASSRGAGAMSYEQYF
abundance: many; v_gene: TRBV11-2; d_gene: TRBD1; j_gene: TRBJ1-6; CDR3nt: TGTGCCAGCACCCTTAGGGGACAGGGTAATTCACCCCTCCACTTT; CDR3aa: CASTLRGQGNSPLHF
abundance: few; v_gene: TRBV28; d_gene: .; j_gene: TRBJ2-3; CDR3nt: TGTGCCAGCAGTTTAAATGCAGGGTACACGCAGTATTTT; CDR3aa: CASSLNAGYTQYF
abundance: many; v_gene: TRBV27; d_gene: .; j_gene: TRBJ1-2; CDR3nt: TGTGCCAGCAGTCCGAGTTCTATGACCCTTTATGGCTACACCTTC; CDR3aa: CASSPSSMTLYGYTF
abundance: many; v_gene: TRBV18; d_gene: .; j_gene: TRBJ2-3; CDR3nt: TGTGCCAGCTCACCACCAGCTAGCACAGATACGCAGTATTTT; CDR3aa: CASSPPASTDTQYF
abundance: many; v_gene: TRBV20-1; d_gene: .; j_gene: TRBJ1-1; CDR3nt: TGCAGTGCTAGAGATGACAACGCCTTGATGAACACTGAAGCTTTCTTT; CDR3aa: CSARDDNALMNTEAFF
abundance: many; v_gene: TRBV4-1; d_gene: TRBD1; j_gene: TRBJ1-1; CDR3nt: TGCGCCAGCAGCCCGTGGACAGGGAAGAACACTGAAGCTTTCTTT; CDR3aa: CASSPWTGKNTEAFF
abundance: few; v_gene: TRBV5-4; d_gene: .; j_gene: TRBJ1-2; CDR3nt: TGTGCCAGCAGCTTTGGCCAGGCATATCTTTACTATGGCTACACCTTC; CDR3aa: CASSFGQAYLYYGYTF
abundance: many; v_gene: TRBV3-1; d_gene: TRBD2; j_gene: TRBJ2-5; CDR3nt: TGTGCCAGCAGCCAAGGGGGATTTGGGACTAGCCAAGAGACCCAGTACTTC; CDR3aa: CASSQGGFGTSQETQYF
abundance: few; v_gene: TRBV19; d_gene: .; j_gene: TRBJ1-1; CDR3nt: TGTGCCAGTAGTCCATACAGGGTACAGGGATCACCCAACACTGAAGCTTTCTTT; CDR3aa: CASSPYRVQGSPNTEAFF
abundance: many; v_gene: TRBV7-2; d_gene: .; j_gene: TRBJ2-3; CDR3nt: TGTGCCAGCAGCCTTCAACCCGCCCCAGATACGCAGTATTTT; CDR3aa: CASSLQPAPDTQYF
abundance: .; v_gene: TRBV7-2; d_gene: TRBD2; j_gene: TRBJ2-5; CDR3nt: TGTGCCAGCAGCTTCCCCTTACTAGCGGGCCAAGAGACCCAGTACTTC; CDR3aa: CASSFPLLAGQETQYF
abundance: .; v_gene: TRBV2; d_gene: .; j_gene: TRBJ1-1; CDR3nt: TGTGCCAGCAGTGAGGGACGGATGAACACTGAAGCTTTCTTT; CDR3aa: CASSEGRMNTEAFF
abundance: many; v_gene: TRBV20-1; d_gene: .; j_gene: TRBJ2-7; CDR3nt: TGCAGTGCTAGTCAATACGAGCAGTACTTC; CDR3aa: CSASQYEQYF
abundance: many; v_gene: TRBV7-9; d_gene: TRBD1; j_gene: TRBJ2-1; CDR3nt: TGTGCCAGCAGCTTAGGATTGACCGGGACAGATGACAATGAGCAGTTCTTC; CDR3aa: CASSLGLTGTDDNEQFF
abundance: few; v_gene: TRBV5-1; d_gene: .; j_gene: TRBJ1-1; CDR3nt: TGCGCCAGCAGCTTGGCTACGTTAACGAACACTGAAGCTTTCTTT; CDR3aa: CASSLATLTNTEAFF
abundance: many; v_gene: TRBV28; d_gene: TRBD2; j_gene: TRBJ2-1; CDR3nt: TGTGCCAGCACCTTGGGACTAGCGGGAGTAAATGAGCAGTTCTTC; CDR3aa: CASTLGLAGVNEQFF
abundance: many; v_gene: TRBV5-1; d_gene: TRBD2; j_gene: TRBJ2-5; CDR3nt: TGCGCCAGCAGCTTGGCCAGTAGCGGGCTCGAGACCCAGTACTTC; CDR3aa: CASSLASSGLETQYF
abundance: many; v_gene: TRBV6-4; d_gene: .; j_gene: TRBJ2-5; CDR3nt: TGTGCCAGCAGTGACAACGGACTGTTTTACTTC; CDR3aa: CASSDNGLFYF
abundance: .; v_gene: TRBV7-9; d_gene: TRBD2; j_gene: TRBJ2-5; CDR3nt: TGTGCCAGCAGCACGACTAGCGGGAAGGAGACCCAGTACTTC; CDR3aa: CASSTTSGKETQYF
abundance: many; v_gene: TRBV7-9; d_gene: .; j_gene: TRBJ1-1; CDR3nt: TGTGCCAGCGAGGCAGGGATGAACACTGAAGCTTTCTTT; CDR3aa: CASEAGMNTEAFF
abundance: few; v_gene: TRBV7-2; d_gene: TRBD2; j_gene: TRBJ2-3; CDR3nt: TGTGCCAGCAGCCTCAGGGGACTAGGTACTGGCACAGATACGCAGTATTTT; CDR3aa: CASSLRGLGTGTDTQYF
abundance: many; v_gene: TRBV28; d_gene: .; j_gene: TRBJ1-4; CDR3nt: TGTGCCAGCAGTCCCGAGGGGACGGGAGCAACTAATGAAAAACTGTTTTTT; CDR3aa: CASSPEGTGATNEKLFF
abundance: .; v_gene: TRBV5-1; d_gene: .; j_gene: TRBJ2-6; CDR3nt: TGCGCCAGCAGTAAGCTCCTCTCTGGGGCCAACGTCCTGACTTTC; CDR3aa: CASSKLLSGANVLTF
abundance: many; v_gene: TRBV5-1; d_gene: .; j_gene: TRBJ2-3; CDR3nt: TGCGCCAGCAGCTTGGACGGGAGAGTCGGAGATACGCAGTATTTT; CDR3aa: CASSLDGRVGDTQYF
abundance: many; v_gene: TRBV20-1; d_gene: TRBD2; j_gene: TRBJ2-1; CDR3nt: TGCAGTGCTAGACGGGGGGGCCCGGGGAATGAGCAGTTCTTC; CDR3aa: CSARRGGPGNEQFF
abundance: few; v_gene: TRBV28; d_gene: .; j_gene: TRBJ2-3; CDR3nt: TGTGCCAGCAGTTCCCTCGCCGGGGCAGATACGCAGTATTTT; CDR3aa: CASSSLAGADTQYF
abundance: many; v_gene: TRBV6-5; d_gene: .; j_gene: TRBJ1-1; CDR3nt: TGTGCCAGCAATCTGAGGGGCGCTGAAGCTTTCTTT; CDR3aa: CASNLRGAEAFF
abundance: .; v_gene: TRBV10-3; d_gene: TRBD1; j_gene: TRBJ2-7; CDR3nt: TGTGCCATCAGTCCTACTGCGGGACAGGGCCTAAACGAGCAGTACTTC; CDR3aa: CAISPTAGQGLNEQYF